These 27 T cell receptor beta chains were all obtained from the same sample, sequenced in a study of Ad26.COV2.S vaccination and SARS-CoV-2 variants. Sequenced by immunoSEQ multiplex PCR; TCRdb stores in-frame clones only, minus some. The sample includes fewer than 400,000 clones, around 85% of them seen just once. Described treatment: some 20 received Ad26.COV2.S at low or high dose, single or two shots; 5 received placebo; per-sample allocation not given. At day 63 after the first vaccine or placebo injection, samples were drawn. The sample consisted of peripheral blood, taken in a trial of Ad26.COV2.S vaccine versus placebo. These receptors were collected from a person between 18 and 60 years old who received the Ad26.COV2.S COVID-19 vaccine or a placebo.

This rearrangement joins TRBV12-3 or TRBV12-4 to TRBJ1-1, with 7 bases aligning to TRBD1. V gave up 6 bases and J gave up 9 bases; unmatched junction bases: 4. The CDR3 runs 11 residues. The CDR3 sequence is CASRLTGKAFF. The CDR3 nucleotides are TGTGCCAGCAGGCTGACAGGGAAAGCTTTCTTT.

This chain uses TRBV19 with TRBJ1-2; a weak D match, TRBD1 (5 bases). Trimming shortened V by 6 bases and J by 8 bases, and 19 bases separated the two germline ends. CDR3 size: 14 residues. Germline V gene sequence: CDR1 LNHDA, CDR2 SQIVND (reference sequence). CDR3 sequence (DNA): TGTGCCAGTAGCACGGGGTTGCGCTCAGGGGGCTACACCTTC. Translation gives CASSTGLRSGGYTF.

The V and J genes are TRBV5-6 and TRBJ1-6, with D perhaps TRBD1 (5 bases). The V end was cut by 3 bases, the J end by 11 bases, with 12 bases between. The germline V gene encodes CDR1 SGHDT and CDR2 YYEEEE. The CDR3 length is 13 residues. CDR3 in DNA: TGTGCCAGCAGCTGGGGTGTGGGGGCACCCCTCCACTTT. As protein: CASSWGVGAPLHF.

The chain links TRBV6-5 to TRBJ1-1; maybe TRBD1 (6 bases). This CDR3 has 14 residues. Germline V gene sequence: CDR1 MNHEY, CDR2 SVGAGI. V dropped 2 bases and J dropped 4 bases, with 11 bases sitting between them. Here the CDR3 reads CASSYEDSSTEAFF. The CDR3 DNA follows: TGTGCCAGCAGTTACGAGGACAGTAGCACTGAAGCTTTCTTT.

The chain uses TRBV4-3 and TRBJ1-1, with D maybe TRBD1 (5 bases). Trimming shortened V by 4 bases and J by 8 bases, and 14 bases separated the two germline ends. Germline V lookup: CDR1 LGHNA, CDR2 YSLEER. This CDR3 spans 13 amino acids. The CDR3 sequence: CASSLQERGEAFF. DNA of the CDR3: TGCGCCAGCAGCCTTCAGGAGAGGGGCGAAGCTTTCTTT.

This clone was counted between two and nine times. The rearrangement uses TRBV6-5 and TRBJ1-2; 7 nucleotides line up with TRBD1. From germline, CDR1 is MNHEY and CDR2 SVGAGI. There are 13 residues in the CDR3. V shed 0 bases, J shed 7 bases, and the junction held 2 bases outside the gene matches. The CDR3 region is CASSYSGQSGYTF. The CDR3 nucleotides read TGTGCCAGCAGTTACTCGGGACAGTCTGGCTACACCTTC.

The chain employs TRBV19 and TRBJ2-1; 8 bases align to TRBD2. This CDR3 region has 15 residues. Germline-derived CDR1 and CDR2 are LNHDA and SQIVND (reference sequence). V gave up 3 bases and J gave up 0 bases; unmatched junction bases: 1. CDR3 amino acids: CASSMRGVSYNEQFF. The CDR3 nucleotides are TGTGCCAGTAGTATGCGGGGGGTCTCCTACAATGAGCAGTTCTTC.

The V call is TRBV5-8, the J call TRBJ2-6; 7 bases match TRBD1. The germline gives CDR1 SGHTS, CDR2 YDEGEE. V gave up 0 bases and J gave up 0 bases; unmatched junction bases: 9. The CDR3 extends over 19 amino acids. CDR3 nucleotides: TGTGCCAGCAGCTTGGGTAGACAGGGTTTCTACTCTGGGGCCAACGTCCTGACTTTC. Translation gives CASSLGRQGFYSGANVLTF.

The chain has TRBV5-1 and TRBJ2-2; perhaps TRBD2 as D (6 bases). V gave up 1 base and J gave up 0 bases, with 19 bases separating them. The CDR3 extends over 19 amino acids. The germline V gene has CDR1 SGHRS and CDR2 YFSETQ. CDR3 residues: CASSLLGGAYSPNTGELFF. The CDR3 region has the DNA TGCGCCAGCAGCTTGCTTGGAGGGGCCTATTCCCCGAACACCGGGGAGCTGTTTTTT.

The chain employs TRBV5-1 and TRBJ2-3, with TRBD1 matching 7 bases. Germline V gives CDR1 SGHRS, CDR2 YFSETQ. The junction had 13 bases not matched to a gene; V was cut back by 7 bases and J by 2 bases. The CDR3 sequence is 16 residues long. CDR3 nucleotides: TGCGCCAGCTCGATCCCTCAGGGGGTCATCACAGATACGCAGTATTTT. This codes for CASSIPQGVITDTQYF. The full variable domain, with the rest looked up from reference TRBV5-1 and TRBJ2-3, is KAGVTQTPRYLIKTRGQQVTLSCSPISGHRSVSWYQQTPGQGLQFLFEYFSETQRNKGNFPGRFSGRQFSNSRSEMNVSTLELGDSALYLCASSIPQGVITDTQYFGPGTRLTVL.

The chain recombines TRBV10-3 with TRBJ2-3; maybe TRBD2 (6 bases). Germline assignment: CDR1 ENHRY and CDR2 SYGVKD. The CDR3 runs to 16 residues. V dropped 2 bases and J dropped 2 bases, with 14 bases sitting between them. CDR3 in amino acids: CAISETRRTNTDTQYF. CDR3 DNA sequence: TGTGCCATCAGTGAGACTAGACGGACTAACACAGATACGCAGTATTTT.

V gene TRBV6-5 combines with J gene TRBJ2-7; tentatively, D is TRBD1 (6 bases). The CDR3 is made up of 13 amino acids. CDR1 is MNHEY and CDR2 is SVGAGI in the germline V gene. V was trimmed by 5 bases and J by 3 bases, leaving 11 bases between them. CDR3 nucleotides: TGTGCCAGCAGTCGGACAGAGGGCTACGAGCAGTACTTC. Translating it yields CASSRTEGYEQYF.

The chain has TRBV25-1 and TRBJ2-2; D may be TRBD2 (5 bases). This CDR3 is built from 13 residues. Germline V lookup: CDR1 MGHDK, CDR2 SYGVNS. The V and J ends lost 6 bases and 3 bases respectively, with 8 bases between them. CDR3 residues: CASRGVYTGELFF. The CDR3 region has the DNA TGTGCCAGCAGGGGAGTTTACACCGGGGAGCTGTTTTTT.

The chain links TRBV19 to TRBJ2-1, with 10 nucleotides matching TRBD2. CDR3 length: 14 amino acids. V lost 3 bases to trimming and J lost 10 bases; unmatched junction nucleotides: 6. The V gene's germline CDR1 is LNHDA and CDR2 SQIVND (reference sequence). The CDR3 DNA reads TGTGCCAGTAGTATTATAGCGGGGGGTTGGGAGCAGTTCTTC. As protein: CASSIIAGGWEQFF.

This clone has a single count. The rearrangement joins TRBV2 to TRBJ2-5, with a possible D match to TRBD1 (6 bases). V gave up 5 bases and J gave up 3 bases, with 16 bases separating them. CDR3 length: 15 amino acids. In germline, CDR1 is SNHLY, CDR2 FYNNEI. CDR3 nucleotide sequence: TGTGCCAGCAGTACTTGGACAGCTGAGGAAGAGACCCAGTACTTC. Its translation is CASSTWTAEEETQYF.

This clone has a single count. V usage is TRBV2 and J usage is TRBJ1-5, with 9 bases matching TRBD1. Per the germline V gene, CDR1 is SNHLY and CDR2 is FYNNEI. The V and J ends lost 5 bases and 3 bases, in that order; junction bases with no gene match: 5. The CDR3 spans 15 residues. In DNA form, the CDR3 reads TGTGCCAGCAGTACGGACAGGGGAACCAATCAGCCCCAGCATTTT. This codes for CASSTDRGTNQPQHF.

This clone was found a few times. The CDR3 sequence: CSAWGVNGYTF. The CDR3 DNA reads as TGCAGTGCCTGGGGGGTAAATGGCTACACCTTC. V usage is TRBV20-1 and J usage is TRBJ1-2; TRBD1 is a possible D gene (5 bases). Trimming stripped 6 bases from V and 6 bases from J, with 11 bases between. From germline, CDR1 is DFQATT and CDR2 SNEGSKA (reference sequence). The CDR3 loop spans 11 amino acids.

This clone turned up a few times. This sequence joins TRBV29-1 and TRBJ1-2; D uncertain. V lost 4 bases to trimming and J lost 6 bases, with 12 bases between them. The germline gives CDR1 SQVTM, CDR2 ANQGSEA. The CDR3 length is 12 residues. The CDR3 region has the DNA TGCAGCGTTGGGGTGCAGTCCCATGGCTACACCTTC. It encodes CSVGVQSHGYTF.

This clone turned up a few times. The J gene is TRBJ2-7, the V gene TRBV10-3; no firm D call. V was pared by 5 bases and J by 6 bases, with 8 bases between. The CDR3 length is 11 residues. Germline CDR1 ENHRY, CDR2 SYGVKD. CDR3 DNA: TGTGCCATCAGTACTTCATCCGAGCAGTACTTC. Amino acid sequence: CAISTSSEQYF.

Here the CDR3 DNA reads TGTGCCAGCAGTGTTTCATCGGGAAGTTACGAGCAGTACTTC. Amino acid sequence: CASSVSSGSYEQYF. V and J are TRBV2 and TRBJ2-7; D is possibly TRBD2 (5 bases). This CDR3 comprises 14 residues. The germline V and J ends were trimmed by 4 bases and 4 bases, with 14 bases remaining between them. Germline CDR1 is SNHLY and CDR2 is FYNNEI.

A single count supports this clone. The chain joins TRBV6-5 to TRBJ1-5; D is uncertain. Germline V lookup: CDR1 MNHEY, CDR2 SVGAGI. The CDR3 loop spans 15 amino acids. Deletions cut 2 bases from V and 7 bases from J, with 15 bases between. In nucleotides, the CDR3 is TGTGCCAGCAGTTACGGTCAGGCCCCGAGGCAGCCCCAGCATTTT. It translates to CASSYGQAPRQPQHF.

The chain joins TRBV6-5 to TRBJ1-6; D might be TRBD1 (6 bases). Germline CDR1 reads MNHEY; CDR2 reads SVGAGI. The CDR3 length is 14 residues. V lost 5 bases, J lost 7 bases, and 12 bases lay in between. In DNA, the CDR3 is TGTGCCAGCAGTCTGGAGGGGGTAAATTCACCCCTCCACTTT. Its translation is CASSLEGVNSPLHF.

The genes are TRBV7-6 and TRBJ1-1, with 7 bases fitting TRBD1. The CDR3 has 13 residues. V lost 0 bases to trimming and J lost 7 bases; unmatched junction nucleotides: 2. Germline values: CDR1 SGHVS, CDR2 FNYEAQ. The CDR3 DNA sequence: TGTGCCAGCAGCTTAGCGGGACAGCGTGAAGCTTTCTTT. This sequence encodes CASSLAGQREAFF.

This rearrangement joins TRBV19 to TRBJ1-5, with D perhaps TRBD1 (6 bases). Germline CDR1 is LNHDA and CDR2 is SQIVND (reference sequence). The ends were cut back, 0 bases at V and 6 bases at J, with 12 bases in the middle. This CDR3 spans 15 amino acids. CDR3 in DNA: TGTGCCAGTAGTATAGAAGGAGGGGGAAGTCAGCCCCAGCATTTT. Translating it yields CASSIEGGGSQPQHF.

The J gene is TRBJ2-3, the V gene TRBV6-1; D unclear. Germline V CDR1 and CDR2: MNHNS, SASEGT. V gave up 2 bases and J gave up 0 bases, with 12 bases separating them. The CDR3 length is 16 residues. Here the CDR3 DNA reads TGTGCCAGCAGTGAACCCGGTGGCGTTAGCACAGATACGCAGTATTTT. Amino acid sequence: CASSEPGGVSTDTQYF.

The chain recombines TRBV30 with TRBJ2-7; the match to TRBD1 covers 7 bases. Germline-derived CDR1 and CDR2 are GTSNPN and SVGIG (reference sequence). V was clipped by 2 bases and J by 3 bases; unmatched bases: 4. This CDR3 comprises 13 residues. CDR3 loop: CAWSRGQVYEQYF. In DNA form, the CDR3 reads TGTGCCTGGAGTCGCGGACAGGTCTACGAGCAGTACTTC.

J is TRBJ2-1 and V is TRBV29-1; D may be TRBD1 or TRBD2 (5 bases each). Between the trimmed V and J ends, which lost 7 bases and 0 bases, there was a span of 13 bases. This CDR3 comprises 14 residues. Germline V lookup: CDR1 SQVTM, CDR2 ANQGSEA. The CDR3 bases are TGCAGCGGGGGGAATGGGGTCTCCTACAATGAGCAGTTCTTC. Translated: CSGGNGVSYNEQFF.